This T cell receptor beta chain was recovered during a study of identical twins (dated by TCRdb to the mid-2010s). As for the study more broadly: The study deep-sequenced TCR alpha and beta repertoires from monozygotic twins, unrelated adults of various ages and cord blood to test whether fetal clonotypes persist. To rule out contamination, replicate twin experiments were performed at different times with different library preparation protocols. Paper-wide results and their limitations: Compared with coincidental sharing between unrelated individuals, an excess of low generation-probability sequences was observed among out-of-frame TCR alpha sequences shared between twins. Invariant T cells such as MAIT and iNKT could partly confound zero-insertion analyses, although diverse VJ usage argued against such confounding for most clonotypes. Recombination models systematically underestimated out-of-frame TCR alpha sharing in monozygotic twins but agreed with sharing between unrelated individuals. Because the same donors could not be followed over many years, conclusions were based on cross-sectional statistical analysis. Fewer insertions were carried by abundant cord blood beta clonotypes; a weaker similar trend was observed in young adult naive repertoires, while no such trend was observed in memory repertoires. Excess twin sharing in beta out-of-frame sequences was weaker because fewer shared sequences lowered the signal-to-noise ratio.

About this clonotype itself: Its antigen is unknown. Per-base qualities were not stored, and no clone one base away is much larger.

Every donor was a healthy Caucasian. Three pairs of female monozygotic twins, all aged about 18 to 29 years, were included in the twin cohort. Peripheral blood mononuclear cells were the source from which RNA for the TCR libraries was isolated. V loses 5 bases, J loses 3 bases, and the germline ends lie 8 bases apart. The CDR3 numbers 12 residues from cysteine through phenylalanine. Solely the CDR3 DNA is kept, with 36 bases framed from the first base. The method was 5' RACE. TCRdb shows the sequencer as Illumina HiSeq 2000. Template switching introduced a universal primer binding site; the final cDNA contained a unique molecular identifier, enabling accurate counting of TCR cDNA molecules. Specific primers in the conserved constant-segment region were used to synthesize first-strand cDNA for TCR alpha and beta chains. To control for contamination, every cDNA library carried two barcodes: a SMART-Mk sample barcode plus Illumina barcodes. Two successive PCR steps introduced TruSeq adapter sequences along with Illumina sample barcodes. Sequencing of the TCR alpha and beta cDNA libraries was done on the Illumina HiSeq platform using custom primers. The authors processed their data as follows. Raw reads were processed with MiGEC to extract unique molecular identifiers, and MiXCR was used to determine CDR3 positions. Recombination models were inferred per individual with the repgenHMM and IGoR tools using an EM algorithm. Shared clonotypes were analyzed with the tcR package in R, and sharing was normalized by the product of cloneset sizes. Out-of-frame nonproductive sequences were analyzed to study raw recombination free of thymic and clonal selection effects. Clones were called with MiXCR by TCRdb after fastp trimmed the public reads at Q25, and only in-frame beta chains were retained. A single entry per CDR3 protein holds the most common genes and DNA from its merged rows. TCRdb, not the original authors, processed these V and J calls. This sample comprises around 690,000 distinct CDR3 sequences, 20% to 25% of them detected only once. Around 4.5% of the sample is held by the ten biggest clonotypes.

These same data were also listed under a study on T cells expressing NK-cell markers. The second source states: TCR beta-chain repertoires were profiled in sorted CD3+CD56+NKG2C+, CD3+CD56+NKG2C- and CD3+CD56-NKG2C+ T-cell subsets from several donors. Of the eight sequenced donors, seven were found to be HCMV-seropositive and one was found to be HCMV-seronegative. In several experiments an anti-gammadeltaTCR antibody was added to restrict sorting to alphabetaTCR-expressing T cells. In roughly 6 donors, the dominant CD3+CD56+NKG2C+ clonotypes ranked among the top 10 CD8+ clonotypes, making up roughly 1.0-7.5% of CD8+ T cells. Those dominant clonotypes were again the most abundant among CD3+CD56-NKG2C+ cells in four donors, at about 25-60.1%. Whether the expanded NKG2C-expressing T cell clones were specific for HCMV antigens remained unclear. The eight sequenced donors were randomly selected healthy volunteers, three men and five women. HCMV serostatus was determined by detecting HCMV-specific IgG in serum with a commercial ELISA kit. For six donors, bulk peripheral blood T-cell repertoires were also sequenced from unsorted PBMC. MIGEC handled demultiplexing of the reads and grouping by UMI, while MiTCR was used to assemble and quantify clonotypes. To exclude erroneous sequences, any TCR cDNA sequence not supported by at least two reads was discarded. The tcR package was used for downstream repertoire analysis, and clonotypes were matched across fractions by CDR3 nucleotide sequence plus V segment. Antigen specificity was annotated against VDJdb with VDJmatch, allowing one amino acid substitution in CDR3.

The V and J segments used are TRBV12-3 or TRBV12-4 and TRBJ2-7; the D gene is not confidently resolved. This TCR was recovered from a woman aged 18-29 years in good health. Sequencing was carried out using PBMCs. The base sequence is TGTGCCAGCAGTCCCGGAAACTACGAGCAGTACTTC. This yields the protein CASSPGNYEQYF.